Below, one T cell receptor beta chain is given with its context. What this receptor recognizes is not known. Base-call qualities are not available, and no considerably larger clone is one nucleotide away. The sample is drawn from a study of naive and memory T cell subsets (dated by TCRdb to about 2017). Regarding the complete study: The figure summarizing these samples reported approximately 10 blood donors, 7 tuberculin skin test biopsies and 3 saline control biopsies. PCR2 was typically a SYBR Green qPCR stopped at a set threshold; low-input samples could instead use end-point PCR (roughly 6 cycles). Here is what the overall study found, with its caveats: The RNA-based method was acknowledged as potentially sensitive to TCR transcript changes with T cell activation and differentiation.

For whole blood analysis, approximately 2.4 ml of peripheral blood was collected from healthy adult volunteers into Tempus tubes, and RNA was extracted following the manufacturer's instructions. Using 3' ligation of a UMI-containing oligonucleotide to TCR cDNA, the study laid out a robust and sensitive protocol to amplify, sequence and analyze TCRs. Total RNA was treated with RQ1 DNase, without cell sorting, prior to reverse transcription, with an input of about 1 to 1,100 ng being targeted. Libraries were prepared from skin biopsies and whole blood to test how robust the pipeline was in samples where T cells are a minority population. Library method: 5' RACE. TCR RNA was reverse transcribed with SuperScript IV using alpha and beta constant region primers for the blood and skin samples. Four rounds of PCR, run with the SP2 primer together with nested alpha and beta constant region primers, were used to amplify the ligated cDNA. An oligonucleotide carrying the Illumina SP2 primer and a UMI was ligated to the cDNA 3' end using T4 RNA ligase 1. The 12-nucleotide UMI was composed of two random hexamers separated by an eight-base spacer, which was included to prevent hairpin formation. From the second PCR onward, TCR alpha and beta chain libraries were processed separately, and dual indexing was applied for multiplexing. After pooling, the indexed libraries were analyzed by capillary electrophoresis and sequenced on either an Illumina MiSeq or NextSeq. PhiX DNA at roughly 5-7% was added to the libraries to raise base diversity and improve cluster recognition. As for the authors' bioinformatics: Demultiplexor extracted UMIs from read 2, combined them with read 1 TCR sequence, and split reads by sample indices. Decombinator identified V and J genes and V-J junctions, assigning each TCR a five-part identifier including V and J deletions. UMIs were used by Collapsinator to correct sequencing errors and PCR amplification heterogeneity, so that a UMI-based abundance was obtained for each TCR. CDR3Translator turned identifiers into nucleotide sequence, translated that sequence into amino acids, and pulled out CDR3 regions based on terminal motifs. Error-corrected counts of alpha and beta TCRs from blood and skin were compared after being normalized to the amount of input RNA. TCRdb passed the public sequencing reads through fastp at Q25 and MiXCR, retaining productive beta sequences. CDR3 protein sequences are deduplicated, and each keeps its most common genes and DNA. The authors' filters were not applied to this entry. This sample is represented by approximately 27,000 distinct CDR3 sequences; under 25% of them were singletons. The ten top clones hold roughly 1.9% of the sample.

V lost 4 bases and J lost 11 bases, and the count of bases not matched to a germline gene is 13. CDR1 and CDR2 were assigned from the germline V gene as SQVTM and ANQGSEA. Inclusive of the bounding cysteine and phenylalanine, the CDR3 is 13 residues long. Just the 39-base CDR3 DNA is kept, in frame starting at base 1. This sequence was found in a female donor in good health. The V and J segments used are TRBV29-1 and TRBJ1-1; 7 bases in between match TRBD1. The base sequence is TGCAGCGTTGTCAGCTCAGGGGGGGTAGAGGCTTTCTTT. This sequence encodes CSVVSSGGVEAFF.